This is a list of T cell receptor beta chains from one sample in a study of regulatory T cells in long-lasting Graves disease. One entry per CDR3 protein results from TCRdb running MiXCR on the multiplex PCR reads. This table has around 500,000 distinct CDR3 sequences, roughly 16% appearing once. A further study also used this sample, focusing on T cells in Graves' hyperthyroidism and ophthalmopathy.

The input for sequencing was peripheral blood mononuclear cells (PBMCs), taken at new diagnosis, from a patient treated with antithyroid drugs. These receptors originate from a woman aged 40 to 65 with Graves disease. Each CDR3 is given with its conserved first and last residue. D genes are given only for firm matches. Clone size, where shown, is once, few, many, or a class for clones that have expanded.

>many|TRBJ1-1|TRBV5-5|-
CASSLYAGFDTEAFF
TGTGCCAGCAGCCTGTATGCAGGGTTTGACACTGAAGCTTTCTTT
>many|TRBJ2-7|TRBV6-5|-
CASSYSPVAAGGYEQYF
TGTGCCAGCAGTTACAGTCCGGTTGCAGCAGGCGGTTACGAGCAGTACTTC
>many|TRBJ2-2|TRBV27|-
CASTPGNTGELFF
TGTGCCAGCACCCCAGGGAACACCGGGGAGCTGTTTTTT
>many|TRBJ2-3|TRBV5-1|-
CASSSAATTDTQYF
TGCGCCAGCAGTTCCGCAGCCACCACAGATACGCAGTATTTT
>-|TRBJ1-3|TRBV19|-
CASSTAGLNSGNTIYF
TGTGCCAGTAGTACTGCGGGACTCAACTCTGGAAACACCATATATTTT
>few|TRBJ1-5|TRBV10-2|TRBD1
CASSEPRTGNQPQHF
TGCGCCAGCAGTGAGCCAAGGACAGGGAATCAGCCCCAGCATTTT
>-|TRBJ2-5|TRBV19|-
CASSVQDRKETQYF
TGTGCCAGTAGTGTACAGGACAGAAAAGAGACCCAGTACTTC
>few|TRBJ2-2|TRBV28|TRBD1
CASSFSLQTGEDTGELFF
TGTGCCAGCAGTTTCTCCCTACAGACAGGGGAAGACACCGGGGAGCTGTTTTTT
>many|TRBJ2-3|TRBV6-5|TRBD2
CASSFSGGALDTQYF
TGTGCCAGCAGTTTTAGCGGGGGGGCCTTGGATACGCAGTATTTT
>few|TRBJ2-3|TRBV9|-
CASSASGDTQYF
TGTGCCAGCAGCGCGAGTGGGGATACGCAGTATTTT